This T cell receptor beta chain was retrieved from a study of brain T cells in children with intractable seizures. Libraries were prepared by immunoSEQ multiplex PCR; TCRdb keeps only in-frame clonotypes and omits some of them. The sample yields 340,000 or so clones, roughly 93% seen once. There are a few counts of this clone. Time point reported: blood from clinic visit 5 months post-surgery; TSC patient then seizure free. Sequencing was performed on peripheral blood, taken around 5 months after surgery. This TCR was sampled from a boy under three years old with tuberous sclerosis and intractable seizures.

In DNA form, the CDR3 reads TGTGCCAGCAGCTCCCCTAGCGCCTGGGAGCTGTTTTTT. Translation gives CASSSPSAWELFF. The chain combines TRBV7-6 with TRBJ2-2; the D gene is possibly TRBD2 (6 bases). V was shortened by 4 bases and J by 9 bases, with 12 bases between the two germline ends. Per the germline V gene, CDR1 is SGHVS and CDR2 is FNYEAQ. The CDR3 covers 13 residues. Variable domain in full (rest from reference TRBV7-6 and TRBJ2-2): GAGVSQSPRYKVTKRGQDVALRCDPISGHVSLYWYRQALGQGPEFLTYFNYEAQQDKSGLPNDRFSAERPEGSISTLTIQRTEQRDSAMYRCASSSPSAWELFFGEGSRLTVL.